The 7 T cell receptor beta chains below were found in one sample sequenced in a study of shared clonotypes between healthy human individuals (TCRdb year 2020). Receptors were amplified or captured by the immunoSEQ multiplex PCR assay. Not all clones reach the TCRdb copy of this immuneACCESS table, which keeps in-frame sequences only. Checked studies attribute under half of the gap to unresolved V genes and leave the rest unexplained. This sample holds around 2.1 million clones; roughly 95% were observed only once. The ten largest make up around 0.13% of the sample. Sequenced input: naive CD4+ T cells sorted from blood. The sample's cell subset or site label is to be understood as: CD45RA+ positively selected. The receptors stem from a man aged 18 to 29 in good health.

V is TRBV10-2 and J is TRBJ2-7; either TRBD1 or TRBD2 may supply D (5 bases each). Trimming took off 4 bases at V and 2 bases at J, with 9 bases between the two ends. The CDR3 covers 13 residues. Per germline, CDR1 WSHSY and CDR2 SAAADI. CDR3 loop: CASSAGTAYEQYF. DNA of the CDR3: TGCGCCAGCAGTGCTGGGACCGCCTACGAGCAGTACTTC.

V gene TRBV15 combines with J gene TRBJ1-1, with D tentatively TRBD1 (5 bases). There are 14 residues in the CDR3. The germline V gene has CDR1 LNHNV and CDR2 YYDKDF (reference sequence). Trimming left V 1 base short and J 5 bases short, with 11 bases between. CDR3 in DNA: TGTGCCACCAGCAGAGTCGGGGGGGATACTGAAGCTTTCTTT. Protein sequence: CATSRVGGDTEAFF.

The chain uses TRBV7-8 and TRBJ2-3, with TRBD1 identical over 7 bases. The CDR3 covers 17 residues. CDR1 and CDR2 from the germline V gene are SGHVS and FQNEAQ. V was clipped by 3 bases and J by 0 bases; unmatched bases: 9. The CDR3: CASSFYRTGPSTDTQYF. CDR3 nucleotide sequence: TGTGCCAGCAGCTTTTACCGGACAGGCCCTAGCACAGATACGCAGTATTTT.

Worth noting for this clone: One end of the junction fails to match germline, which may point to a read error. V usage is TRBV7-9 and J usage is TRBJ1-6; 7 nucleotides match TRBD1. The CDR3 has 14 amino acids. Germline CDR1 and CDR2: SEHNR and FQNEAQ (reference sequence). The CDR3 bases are TGTGCCAGCAGGTTAGGGACAGAGCGTTCACCCCTCCACTTT. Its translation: CASRLGTERSPLHF.

The CDR3 is CASSEADRSSNQPQHF. The CDR3 DNA reads as TGTGCCAGCAGTGAAGCCGACAGGTCGAGCAATCAGCCCCAGCATTTT. The chain has TRBV6-1 and TRBJ1-5, with D tentatively TRBD1 (6 bases). Germline V gene lookup returns CDR1 MNHNS and CDR2 SASEGT. Trimming pared 0 bases from V and 1 base from J, leaving 10 bases between. The CDR3 is made up of 16 amino acids.

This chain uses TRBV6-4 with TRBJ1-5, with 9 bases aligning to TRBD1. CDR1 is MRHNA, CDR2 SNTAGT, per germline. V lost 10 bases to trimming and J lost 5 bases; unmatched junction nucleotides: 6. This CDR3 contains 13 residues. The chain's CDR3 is CANGTGFDQPQHF. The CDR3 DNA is TGTGCCAACGGGACAGGGTTTGATCAGCCCCAGCATTTT.

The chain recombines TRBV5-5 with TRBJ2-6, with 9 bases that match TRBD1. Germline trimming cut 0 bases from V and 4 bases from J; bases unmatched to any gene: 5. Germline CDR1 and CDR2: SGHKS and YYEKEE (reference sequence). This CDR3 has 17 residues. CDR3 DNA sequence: TGTGCCAGCAGCTTGGGAGGGGACAGGGTCGGGGCCAACGTCCTGACTTTC. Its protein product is CASSLGGDRVGANVLTF.